These 19 T cell receptor beta chains were all obtained from the same sample, sequenced in a study of blood T cell repertoires in COVID-19. TCRdb keeps only in-frame clones here, not all; method: immunoSEQ multiplex PCR. The sample consists of fewer than 350,000 clones, 70% to 90% of them appearing once. Specimen: peripheral blood. These receptors were taken from a woman in her 30s who had recovered from COVID-19.

J is TRBJ2-1 and V is TRBV19; the match to TRBD2 covers 7 bases. Trimming took 7 bases from V and 8 from J; bases not matched to a gene: 8. The CDR3 is 13 residues long. CDR1 is LNHDA, CDR2 SQIVND, per germline (reference sequence). The CDR3 DNA sequence: TGTGCCAGTAACAGCGGGGCTACGGATGAGCAGTTCTTC. It specifies CASNSGATDEQFF.

The chain is built from TRBV15 and TRBJ1-2; TRBD1 matches 7 bases. The CDR3 contains 13 residues. With V trimmed by 5 bases and J by 5 bases, 5 bases remained unmatched. In germline, CDR1 is LNHNV, CDR2 YYDKDF (reference sequence). DNA of the CDR3: TGTGCCACCAGCGTTGCGGGACAGTATGGCTACACCTTC. Translation: CATSVAGQYGYTF.

The chain combines TRBV28 with TRBJ1-2; 7 nucleotides match TRBD1. The trim removed 1 base at V and 8 bases at J, leaving 7 bases unmatched. Germline CDR1 is MDHEN and CDR2 is SYDVKM. The CDR3 spans 14 residues. CDR3 sequence (DNA): TGTGCCAGCAGTTTATCCACTACAGGGGCCGGCTACACCTTC. Translating gives CASSLSTTGAGYTF.

This clone was seen only once. The V call is TRBV4-2, the J call TRBJ2-7; 7 positions match TRBD2. The CDR3 is 16 amino acids. CDR1 LGHNA and CDR2 YNFKEQ come from the germline V gene. V trimming: 1 base; J trimming: 3 bases; junction bases outside the gene matches: 9. The CDR3 DNA sequence: TGTGCCAGCAGCCAAGCGCTGGGCGGGGGAATCTACGAGCAGTACTTC. Its translation: CASSQALGGGIYEQYF.

The genes are TRBV5-4 and TRBJ1-1; D remains ambiguous. Trimming left V 4 bases short and J 3 bases short, with 4 bases between. Germline lookup yields CDR1 SGHNT and CDR2 YYREEE (reference sequence). The CDR3 is made up of 11 amino acids. The CDR3 reads CASSLDTEAFF. For the CDR3, the DNA is TGTGCCAGCAGCCTAGACACTGAAGCTTTCTTT.

The V and J genes are TRBV18 and TRBJ2-7; D perhaps matches TRBD1 (5 bases). CDR3 length: 14 residues. The germline V and J ends were trimmed by 1 base and 5 bases, with 12 bases remaining between them. Per germline, CDR1 KGHSH and CDR2 LQKENI. The CDR3 region is CASSPQAGPHEQYF. CDR3 coding DNA: TGTGCCAGCTCACCACAGGCAGGGCCTCACGAGCAGTACTTC.

The chain recombines TRBV2 with TRBJ2-5; weak D call: TRBD2 (5 bases). The germline CDR1 and CDR2 sequences are SNHLY and FYNNEI. The V and J ends lost 9 bases and 1 base respectively, with 15 bases between them. This CDR3 contains 14 residues. The CDR3 protein is CASNGLYGQETQYF. In nucleotides, the CDR3 is TGTGCCAGTAATGGACTGTACGGCCAAGAGACCCAGTACTTC.

The chain is built from TRBV7-9 and TRBJ1-3, with 9 bases lining up with TRBD1. Trimming took 5 bases from V and 0 from J; bases not matched to a gene: 5. This CDR3 comprises 16 residues. Germline CDR1 and CDR2: SEHNR and FQNEAQ (reference sequence). The CDR3 region has the DNA TGTGCCAGCAGCCTACCGACAGGGGGCTCTGGAAACACCATATATTTT. Translation: CASSLPTGGSGNTIYF. Using reference TRBV7-9 and TRBJ1-3 for the parts outside the CDR3, the full variable domain is DTGVSQNPRHKITKRGQNVTFRCDPISEHNRLYWYRQTLGQGPEFLTYFQNEAQLEKSRLLSDRFSAERPKGSFSTLEIQRTEQGDSAMYLCASSLPTGGSGNTIYFGEGSWLTVV.

The chain joins TRBV6-2 or TRBV6-3 to TRBJ1-2; D remains unclear. The germline gives CDR1 MNHEY, CDR2 SVGEGT. Trimming removed 5 bases at V and 1 base at J, with 5 bases between. This CDR3 has 12 amino acids. CDR3 region: CASSTRNYGYTF. The CDR3 nucleotides are TGTGCCAGCAGTACACGTAACTATGGCTACACCTTC.

CDR3 loop: CASSLGAGRSGNTIYF. The CDR3 bases are TGCGCCAGCAGCTTGGGGGCCGGGAGATCTGGAAACACCATATATTTT. The rearrangement joins TRBV5-1 to TRBJ1-3; D not certain. The CDR3 extends over 16 amino acids. Germline CDR1 reads SGHRS; CDR2 reads YFSETQ. The V end was cut by 0 bases, the J end by 1 base, with 11 bases between.

This chain connects TRBV20-1 to TRBJ2-3; 7 positions agree with TRBD2. This CDR3 spans 16 amino acids. The V and J ends lost 3 bases and 4 bases, in that order; junction bases with no gene match: 13. Per germline, CDR1 DFQATT and CDR2 SNEGSKA (reference sequence). The DNA for the CDR3 is TGCAGTGCTAGTTATTTGGGCGGGAGTCGATCAGATACGCAGTATTTT. It codes for CSASYLGGSRSDTQYF.

The V gene is TRBV5-6, the J gene TRBJ2-1, with D unclear. Trimming stripped 4 bases from V and 9 bases from J, with 11 bases between. The CDR3 covers 12 residues. Germline CDR1 is SGHDT and CDR2 is YYEEEE. This CDR3 is CASSPLTSEQFF. CDR3 sequence (DNA): TGTGCCAGCAGCCCCCTCACGAGTGAGCAGTTCTTC.

The V call is TRBV6-2 or TRBV6-3, the J call TRBJ1-2; D call uncertain. CDR3 length equals 12 residues. Trimming took 1 base from V and 8 from J, leaving 8 bases between them. Germline V gives CDR1 MNHEY, CDR2 SVGEGT. The CDR3 sequence is CASSYLGSGYTF. The CDR3 region has the DNA TGTGCCAGCAGTTACTTAGGTAGCGGCTACACCTTC.

The chain uses TRBV6-1 and TRBJ2-2, with D unclear. CDR3 size: 12 residues. V was pared by 1 base and J by 6 bases, with 3 bases between. Germline loops: CDR1 MNHNS, CDR2 SASEGT. In DNA, the CDR3 is TGTGCCAGCAGTGAAGTAGCCGGGGAGCTGTTTTTT. It is translated as CASSEVAGELFF.

The J gene is TRBJ2-2, the V gene TRBV6-4, with D unclear. The V end was cut by 7 bases, the J end by 4 bases, with 7 bases between. The CDR3 runs 12 residues. Germline V CDR1 and CDR2: MRHNA, SNTAGT. CDR3 sequence: CASKTFTGELFF. In DNA form, the CDR3 reads TGTGCCAGCAAGACATTCACCGGGGAGCTGTTTTTT.

V gene TRBV19 combines with J gene TRBJ2-5, with TRBD2 matching over 7 bases. Trimming took 3 bases from V and 2 from J; bases not matched to a gene: 6. Germline V gene lookup returns CDR1 LNHDA and CDR2 SQIVND (reference sequence). This CDR3 is built from 15 residues. CDR3 coding DNA: TGTGCCAGTAGTATCCAGCGGGGTATTCAAGAGACCCAGTACTTC. Protein: CASSIQRGIQETQYF. Complete variable domain (other parts from reference TRBV19 and TRBJ2-5): DGGITQSPKYLFRKEGQNVTLSCEQNLNHDAMYWYRQDPGQGLRLIYYSQIVNDFQKGDIAEGYSVSREKKESFPLTVTSAQKNPTAFYLCASSIQRGIQETQYFGPGTRLLVL.

This chain connects TRBV27 to TRBJ2-1; D perhaps matches TRBD1 (6 bases). The germline V and J ends were trimmed by 6 bases and 7 bases, with 10 bases remaining between them. CDR3 length equals 12 residues. Germline V gives CDR1 MNHEY, CDR2 SMNVEV (reference sequence). The CDR3 bases are TGTGCCAGCAGCGAAGGGGGAAATGAGCAGTTCTTC. Translating gives CASSEGGNEQFF.

This clone is classed as medium-sized (0.01 to 0.1%). This rearrangement joins TRBV3-1 (or the pseudogene TRBV3-2) to TRBJ1-4; D not certain. CDR1 LGHDT and CDR2 YNNKEL come from the germline V gene (reference sequence). The CDR3 contains 15 residues. The V end was cut by 0 bases, the J end by 3 bases, with 8 bases between. The CDR3 loop is CASSQDPGSNEKLFF. CDR3 in DNA: TGTGCCAGCAGCCAAGATCCGGGTTCTAATGAAAAACTGTTTTTT.

The CDR3 DNA follows: TGTGCCAGCAGCGTAGGGGGCGGATTCCAAGAGACCCAGTACTTC. It translates to CASSVGGGFQETQYF. The chain combines TRBV9 with TRBJ2-5; a possible D gene is TRBD1 (5 bases). Trimming cost V 0 bases and J 1 base, with 10 bases left between them. Looked up from germline, CDR1 is SGDLS and CDR2 is YYNGEE. This CDR3 contains 15 residues.